This T cell receptor (beta chain) comes out of a study of blood T cell repertoires in COVID-19. TCRdb's table, derived via immunoSEQ multiplex PCR, lists solely in-frame clones and lacks some. Of roughly 300,000 clones in the sample, around 90% were seen once. The CDR3 is 15 residues long. The participants were between about 18 and 95 years old and came from roughly 25 US areas. The TCR sequence derives from a woman aged 25 to 45 who had recovered from COVID-19. Sequencing was carried out using PBMCs or T cells enriched from blood (not recorded which). The J gene is TRBJ1-1, the V gene TRBV21-1; the table assigns TRBD1, which was not confirmed against the DNA. TRBV21-1 is a documented pseudogene. CDR3 DNA sequence: TGTGCCAGCAGCAAAGCGCAAGGGACAGCGCGTGAAGCTTTCTTT. It is translated as CASSKAQGTAREAFF.